This TCR beta chain was profiled in a study of shared T cell receptors in the human thymus. Using immunoSEQ multiplex PCR, the repertoire was profiled, and TCRdb retains in-frame clones only, with some absent. Of about 660,000 clones in the sample, approximately 88% were seen once. V lost 0 bases and J lost 1, with 24 bases in between. CDR3 length equals 20 residues. Germline loops: CDR1 LNHNV, CDR2 YYDKDF (reference sequence). The same data also contributed to another study, on human thymus T cells. From that paper: Thymic and blood repertoires seemed to favor certain V and J genes.

V is TRBV15 and J is TRBJ1-1; possible D gene TRBD1, 5 bases. The TCR originated in a boy under two years old with a congenital heart defect. The sample taken for sequencing was thymocytes. Here the CDR3 reads CATSRDPSGGLAGTNTEAFF. CDR3 coding DNA: TGTGCCACCAGCAGAGATCCCTCGGGAGGGCTGGCAGGGACGAACACTGAAGCTTTCTTT. Full variable domain (remainder filled in from reference TRBV15 and TRBJ1-1): DAMVIQNPRYQVTQFGKPVTLSCSQTLNHNVMYWYQQKSSQAPKLLFHYYDKDFNNEADTPDNFQSRRPNTSFCFLDIRSPGLGDTAMYLCATSRDPSGGLAGTNTEAFFGQGTRLTVV.